The 24 T cell receptor beta chains below were found in one sample sequenced in a study of PD-1 blockade in classical Hodgkin lymphoma. Produced via immunoSEQ multiplex PCR; TCRdb's table is partial and in-frame only. The sample holds fewer than 90,000 clones, 89% seen once. Each patient's relapse followed autologous stem cell transplantation, and brentuximab vedotin exposure varied. The sequencing here drew on peripheral blood mononuclear cells (PBMCs), taken at baseline. Receptors were obtained from a human donor with classical Hodgkin lymphoma.

The rearrangement uses TRBV21-1 and TRBJ1-1; the table's D call, TRBD1, has no DNA check behind it. TRBV21-1 is termed a pseudogene. The CDR3 is 15 amino acids. The CDR3 region is CASSKAERQTWEAFF. In DNA form, the CDR3 reads TGTGCCAGCAGCAAGGCTGAAAGACAGACCTGGGAAGCTTTCTTT.

In nucleotides, the CDR3 is TGTGCCTGGAGCTGGGGACAGGGACAGTACGAGCAGTACTTC. This sequence encodes CAWSWGQGQYEQYF. The chain couples TRBV30 to TRBJ2-7; 9 bases align to TRBD1. Germline CDR1 and CDR2: GTSNPN and SVGIG (reference sequence). V lost 3 bases and J lost 4; bases outside the gene matches: 7. This CDR3 comprises 14 residues.

This rearrangement joins TRBV19 to TRBJ2-3; a possible D gene is TRBD2 (5 bases). This CDR3 contains 12 residues. Trimming removed 6 bases from V and 10 bases from J, with 14 bases in between. Germline CDR1 LNHDA, CDR2 SQIVND (reference sequence). CDR3 bases: TGTGCCAGTAGCCCCTCGGACTTTGCGCAGTATTTT. Translation gives CASSPSDFAQYF.

This clone was seen only once. The J gene is TRBJ2-5, the V gene TRBV30, with unresolved D. Trimming removed 2 bases at V and 0 bases at J, with 7 bases between. CDR1 and CDR2 from the germline V gene are GTSNPN and SVGIG (reference sequence). This CDR3 spans 13 amino acids. CDR3 nucleotides: TGTGCCTGGAGTCGGCGGAACCAAGAGACCCAGTACTTC. Protein product: CAWSRRNQETQYF.

This chain uses TRBV28 with TRBJ2-1; TRBD2 matches 11 bases. The CDR3 has 15 amino acids. CDR1 MDHEN and CDR2 SYDVKM come from the germline V gene. Losses at the gene ends were 6 bases for V and 5 bases for J; bases not matched to a gene: 6. The CDR3, as DNA: TGTGCCAGCAGCTTCCCTAGCGGGAGGAACAATGAGCAGTTCTTC. Encoded protein: CASSFPSGRNNEQFF.

V usage is TRBV30 and J usage is TRBJ2-4; 12 bases align to TRBD1. The CDR3 covers 15 residues. The germline gives CDR1 GTSNPN, CDR2 SVGIG (reference sequence). V trimming: 6 bases; J trimming: 4 bases; junction bases outside the gene matches: 7. This CDR3 is CACLGDRGRKNIQYF. In nucleotides, the CDR3 is TGTGCCTGCCTGGGGGACAGGGGGCGTAAAAACATTCAGTACTTC.

The chain has TRBV2 and TRBJ1-2; 7 nucleotides match TRBD1. The V and J ends lost 5 bases and 8 bases, in that order; junction bases with no gene match: 11. The germline CDR1 and CDR2 sequences are SNHLY and FYNNEI. The CDR3 is 14 amino acids. In DNA, the CDR3 is TGTGCCAGCAGTCGGGACAGTTCCGGTACCGGCTACACCTTC. Translation: CASSRDSSGTGYTF. Full variable domain (outside the CDR3, taken from reference TRBV2 and TRBJ1-2): EPEVTQTPSHQVTQMGQEVILRCVPISNHLYFYWYRQILGQKVEFLVSFYNNEISEKSEIFDDQFSVERPDGSNFTLKIRSTKLEDSAMYFCASSRDSSGTGYTFGSGTRLTVV.

This chain joins TRBV25-1 and TRBJ1-2, with 7 bases fitting TRBD1. Germline loops: CDR1 MGHDK, CDR2 SYGVNS. The CDR3 is made up of 14 amino acids. The junction had 2 bases not matched to a gene; V was cut back by 0 bases and J by 4 bases. CDR3 bases: TGTGCCAGCAGTGAATATTGGGACAGCTATGGCTACACCTTC. Its translation is CASSEYWDSYGYTF.

CDR3 protein: CASSLRLAGGVEQFF. The CDR3 DNA sequence: TGCGCCAGCAGCCTAAGACTAGCGGGAGGGGTTGAGCAGTTCTTC. The rearrangement joins TRBV4-3 to TRBJ2-1; 14 bases are a match to TRBD2. In germline, CDR1 is LGHNA, CDR2 YSLEER. This CDR3 has 15 residues. Trimming took 4 bases from V and 9 from J; bases not matched to a gene: 5.

The chain couples TRBV27 to TRBJ2-1, with D possibly being TRBD2 (6 bases). The CDR3 has 13 amino acids. Germline CDR1 MNHEY, CDR2 SMNVEV (reference sequence). V lost 3 bases and J lost 5, with 8 bases in between. The DNA for the CDR3 is TGTGCCAGCAGTTTTAGCGGCGACAATGAGCAGTTCTTC. Translating gives CASSFSGDNEQFF.

J is TRBJ1-3 and V is TRBV7-2; D possibly corresponds to TRBD1 (5 bases). V lost 6 bases and J lost 2, with 11 bases in between. CDR3 size: 14 residues. CDR1 and CDR2 (germline): SGHTA, FQGNSA. The CDR3 coding sequence is TGTGCCAGCAGTCCCGGCAGGGCTGGAAACACCATATATTTT. This codes for CASSPGRAGNTIYF. Full variable domain (remainder filled in from reference TRBV7-2 and TRBJ1-3): GAGVSQSPSNKVTEKGKDVELRCDPISGHTALYWYRQSLGQGLEFLIYFQGNSAPDKSGLPSDRFSAERTGGSVSTLTIQRTQQEDSAVYLCASSPGRAGNTIYFGEGSWLTVV.

The CDR3 DNA follows: TGTGCCAGCAGTCAAAAACAGGGGTTGGAGACCCAGTACTTC. Protein product: CASSQKQGLETQYF. This rearrangement joins TRBV28 to TRBJ2-5; 7 nucleotides match TRBD1. Germline CDR1 is MDHEN and CDR2 is SYDVKM. V was clipped by 5 bases and J by 5 bases; unmatched bases: 8. The CDR3 contains 14 residues.

This chain links TRBV4-3 with TRBJ1-2; no definite D call. V shed 0 bases and J shed 0 bases, with 11 bases lying between them. The CDR3 has 16 amino acids. CDR1 and CDR2 from the germline V gene are LGHNA and YSLEER. CDR3 in amino acids: CASSQDRAASNYGYTF. CDR3 sequence (DNA): TGCGCCAGCAGCCAAGATCGGGCGGCGTCTAACTATGGCTACACCTTC.

The chain employs TRBV7-9 and TRBJ2-7, with 8 bases lining up with TRBD2. From germline, CDR1 is SEHNR and CDR2 FQNEAQ (reference sequence). J lost 3 bases, V lost 5 bases, and 12 bases had no gene match. CDR3 length: 16 amino acids. CDR3 protein: CASSRKRGTRDYEQYF. The DNA for the CDR3 is TGTGCCAGCAGCCGGAAACGGGGGACTAGAGACTACGAGCAGTACTTC.

The chain uses TRBV27 and TRBJ2-2; weak D call: TRBD2 (6 bases). The germline V and J ends were trimmed by 4 bases and 3 bases, with 21 bases remaining between them. CDR3 length equals 18 residues. Germline V gives CDR1 MNHEY, CDR2 SMNVEV (reference sequence). This CDR3 is CASSSRHLGRRDTGELFF. In DNA form, the CDR3 reads TGTGCCAGCAGTTCCCGTCATTTGGGAAGGAGGGACACCGGGGAGCTGTTTTTT.

This clone is a singleton in its sample. The chain carries TRBV18 and TRBJ1-1, with TRBD1 as a possible D gene (6 bases). The length of the CDR3 is 16 residues. Germline V lookup: CDR1 KGHSH, CDR2 LQKENI. V was clipped by 3 bases and J by 4 bases, with 18 bases between them. CDR3 coding DNA: TGTGCCAGCTCACCCCCCTACAGGGCCTGGGGCACTGAAGCTTTCTTT. Its translation: CASSPPYRAWGTEAFF.

The chain couples TRBV7-9 to TRBJ1-1, with 10 positions matching TRBD1. This CDR3 contains 16 residues. Trimming cost V 2 bases and J 1 base; bases outside gene matches: 4. The germline V gene encodes CDR1 SEHNR and CDR2 FQNEAQ (reference sequence). The CDR3 nucleotides read TGTGCCAGCAGCTTACGGGACAGGGGTCCGAACACTGAAGCTTTCTTT. Translating gives CASSLRDRGPNTEAFF.

The chain has TRBV6-1 and TRBJ2-7, with TRBD2 identical over 12 bases. Germline V lookup: CDR1 MNHNS, CDR2 SASEGT. J was trimmed by 4 bases and V by 0 bases; bases with no gene match: 10. The CDR3 loop spans 18 amino acids. The CDR3 DNA follows: TGTGCCAGCAGTGAAGCTGGAACTAGCGGGAGGAGGGGTTACGAGCAGTACTTC. Protein product: CASSEAGTSGRRGYEQYF.

As DNA, the CDR3 is TGTGCCAGCAGCCAAGATACCCTCCGACAGGGAGGACGTGGCTACACCTTC. Its protein product is CASSQDTLRQGGRGYTF. This chain links TRBV14 with TRBJ1-2; 7 bases match TRBD1. This CDR3 is built from 17 residues. The germline V gene has CDR1 SGHDN and CDR2 FVKESK. Germline trimming cut 0 bases from V and 7 bases from J; bases unmatched to any gene: 14.

The V call is TRBV7-9, the J call TRBJ1-1, with TRBD1 as a possible D gene (6 bases). Germline V CDR1 and CDR2: SEHNR, FQNEAQ (reference sequence). The germline V and J ends were trimmed by 4 bases and 1 base, with 16 bases remaining between them. There are 16 residues in the CDR3. The CDR3 bases are TGTGCCAGCAGCTCCTTAGGGTGGACAGCGAACACTGAAGCTTTCTTT. Translation: CASSSLGWTANTEAFF.

V and J are TRBV5-6 and TRBJ2-3; 12 positions agree with TRBD2. Germline values: CDR1 SGHDT, CDR2 YYEEEE. This CDR3 comprises 19 residues. V gave up 4 bases and J gave up 0 bases; unmatched junction bases: 12. The CDR3 spells CASSTSLAGGPRSTDTQYF. CDR3 nucleotide sequence: TGTGCCAGCAGCACAAGCCTAGCGGGAGGGCCTCGGAGCACAGATACGCAGTATTTT.

This chain uses TRBV4-1 with TRBJ2-7, with 10 bases matching TRBD2. Trimming at V came to 5 bases and at J to 3 bases, leaving 4 bases not matched to a gene. From germline, CDR1 is MGHRA and CDR2 YSYEKL. The CDR3 loop spans 14 amino acids. CDR3 sequence: CASSTTSGDYEQYF. The CDR3 DNA follows: TGCGCCAGCAGCACCACTAGCGGGGACTACGAGCAGTACTTC.

This clone was picked up a small number of times. The genes are TRBV2 and TRBJ2-7; the match to TRBD2 covers 10 bases. There are 15 residues in the CDR3. With 8 bases clipped from V and 7 bases from J, the junction kept 14 bases outside the gene matches. CDR1 and CDR2 (germline): SNHLY, FYNNEI. The CDR3 DNA reads TGTGCCAGCGTAGCGGGAGGCCTCACACGGGGGGAGCAGTACTTC. Amino acid sequence: CASVAGGLTRGEQYF. The whole variable domain, remainder taken from reference TRBV2 and TRBJ2-7, is EPEVTQTPSHQVTQMGQEVILRCVPISNHLYFYWYRQILGQKVEFLVSFYNNEISEKSEIFDDQFSVERPDGSNFTLKIRSTKLEDSAMYFCASVAGGLTRGEQYFGPGTRLTVT.

V is TRBV7-9 and J is TRBJ1-1; a weak D match, TRBD1 (5 bases). Trimming took off 5 bases at V and 1 base at J, with 14 bases between the two ends. CDR1 is SEHNR and CDR2 is FQNEAQ in the germline V gene (reference sequence). This CDR3 has 15 residues. CDR3 coding DNA: TGTGCCAGCAGCACAAATACAGGTGGGAACACTGAAGCTTTCTTT. Residues: CASSTNTGGNTEAFF.